Following are 4 T cell receptor beta chains from one sample sequenced in a study of T cells in Graves' hyperthyroidism and ophthalmopathy. The source material, RNA transcripts, was used to amplify TCR beta CDR3 regions. First-round RT-PCR with HTBI primers amplified the TCR CDR3 region. TCRdb itself ran the multiplex PCR reads through MiXCR, one entry per CDR3 protein. The table has more than 500,000 distinct CDR3 sequences, 15% to 20% seen once; the top ten hold approximately 3.9%. Sample: blood. All receptors come from a woman in her 30s with Graves' hyperthyroidism.

The chain links TRBV7-2 to TRBJ2-7, with D uncertain. Germline V gives CDR1 SGHTA, CDR2 FQGNSA. Trimming shortened V by 8 bases and J by 6 bases, and 11 bases separated the two germline ends. The CDR3 has 11 residues. This CDR3 is CASSQALEQYF. DNA of the CDR3: TGTGCCAGCTCCCAGGCGCTCGAGCAGTACTTC.

This clonotype was seen many times. V and J are TRBV30 and TRBJ2-1; tentative D call: TRBD2 (7 bases). Germline V gene sequence: CDR1 GTSNPN, CDR2 SVGIG (reference sequence). The germline V and J ends were trimmed by 0 bases and 8 bases, with 14 bases remaining between them. CDR3 length: 14 residues. The CDR3 DNA is TGTGCCTGGAGTGTACCGGCGGGGGCGGATGAGCAGTTCTTC. This codes for CAWSVPAGADEQFF.

This clonotype was seen only a few times. CDR3 coding DNA: TGCAGTGCCAACCGGCATTACGGCCCCGAAGCTTTCTTT. Protein sequence: CSANRHYGPEAFF. V and J are TRBV20-1 and TRBJ1-1, with D unresolved. Looked up from germline, CDR1 is DFQATT and CDR2 is SNEGSKA (reference sequence). This CDR3 contains 13 residues. Trimming took 6 bases from V and 8 from J, leaving 19 bases between them.

Of note for this clonotype: The conserved final phenylalanine or tryptophan is absent from the CDR3, which likely points to a read error. This chain connects TRBV4-1 to TRBJ2-7; 7 bases fit TRBD2. The CDR3 is 19 amino acids. The germline V gene encodes CDR1 MGHRA and CDR2 YSYEKL. J lost 3 bases, V lost 1 base, and 18 bases had no gene match. CDR3 residues: CASSQVGGLGWEVSYEQYS. DNA for the CDR3: TGCGCCAGCAGCCAAGTTGGCGGACTAGGGTGGGAAGTGAGCTACGAGCAGTACTCC.